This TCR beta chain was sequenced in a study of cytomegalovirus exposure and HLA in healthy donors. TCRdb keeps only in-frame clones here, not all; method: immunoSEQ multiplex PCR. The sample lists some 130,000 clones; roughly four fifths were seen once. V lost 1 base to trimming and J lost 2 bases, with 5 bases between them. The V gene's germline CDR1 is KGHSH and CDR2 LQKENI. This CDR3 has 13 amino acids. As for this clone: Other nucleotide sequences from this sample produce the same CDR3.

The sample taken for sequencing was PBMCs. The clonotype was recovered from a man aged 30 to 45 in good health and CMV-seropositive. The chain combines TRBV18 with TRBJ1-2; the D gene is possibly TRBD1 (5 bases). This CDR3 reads CASSPQGNYGYTF. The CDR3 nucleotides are TGTGCCAGCTCACCACAGGGGAACTATGGCTACACCTTC.